Below, 26 T cell receptor beta chains from the same sample are listed, as sequenced in a study of cytomegalovirus exposure and HLA in healthy donors. This table comes from immunoSEQ multiplex PCR, and its TCRdb copy is limited to in-frame clones, with some not included. This sample has about 240,000 clones; just under 90% occur once, and the top ten carry 2.6%. Sequenced sample: PBMCs. These receptor sequences come from a man aged 18 to 29 in good health and CMV-seronegative.

The chain has TRBV6-1 and TRBJ1-2; TRBD1 might be the D (5 bases). V was shortened by 3 bases and J by 4 bases, with 9 bases between the two germline ends. Per the germline V gene, CDR1 is MNHNS and CDR2 is SASEGT. This CDR3 contains 13 residues. CDR3 amino acids: CASSDSGGYGYTF. The CDR3 DNA sequence: TGTGCCAGCAGTGATTCCGGGGGCTATGGCTACACCTTC.

The chain carries TRBV6-1 and TRBJ2-1; TRBD1 matches at 7 bases. The V and J ends lost 4 bases and 0 bases, in that order; junction bases with no gene match: 0. Germline CDR1 MNHNS, CDR2 SASEGT. This CDR3 is built from 14 residues. CDR3 coding DNA: TGTGCCAGCAGTGGACAGGGCTCCTACAATGAGCAGTTCTTC. It codes for CASSGQGSYNEQFF.

The chain recombines TRBV25-1 with TRBJ2-3; 9 bases are shared with TRBD1. CDR3 length: 16 amino acids. CDR1 is MGHDK and CDR2 is SYGVNS in the germline V gene. With V trimmed by 0 bases and J by 6 bases, 7 bases remained unmatched. The CDR3 loop is CASSEYPGQGRDTQYF. CDR3 nucleotide sequence: TGTGCCAGCAGTGAATATCCGGGACAGGGTCGCGATACGCAGTATTTT.

This clone has only one observation. V gene TRBV7-2 combines with J gene TRBJ1-5; D call uncertain. CDR3 size: 14 residues. The V end was cut by 2 bases, the J end by 5 bases, with 10 bases between. Germline CDR1 and CDR2: SGHTA and FQGNSA. The CDR3 region has the DNA TGTGCCAGCAGCTTAACAGTAATGGATCAGCCCCAGCATTTT. Translating it yields CASSLTVMDQPQHF. The complete variable domain, with remaining parts taken from reference TRBV7-2 and TRBJ1-5, reads GAGVSQSPSNKVTEKGKDVELRCDPISGHTALYWYRQSLGQGLEFLIYFQGNSAPDKSGLPSDRFSAERTGGSVSTLTIQRTQQEDSAVYLCASSLTVMDQPQHFGDGTRLSIL.

The chain is built from TRBV5-6 and TRBJ2-1; 9 bases agree with TRBD2. The junction had 4 bases not matched to a gene; V was cut back by 2 bases and J by 4 bases. Germline-derived CDR1 and CDR2 are SGHDT and YYEEEE. This CDR3 has 15 residues. The CDR3 reads CASSFRTSVYNEQFF. CDR3 bases: TGTGCCAGCAGCTTTAGGACTAGCGTTTACAATGAGCAGTTCTTC.

The rearrangement joins TRBV7-2 to TRBJ2-5, with 8 bases matching TRBD1. This CDR3 is 15 amino acids long. With V trimmed by 5 bases and J by 4 bases, 9 bases remained unmatched. Germline V gene sequence: CDR1 SGHTA, CDR2 FQGNSA. CDR3 loop: CASSAQGVGGETQYF. Written as DNA, the CDR3 is TGTGCCAGCAGCGCACAGGGGGTAGGGGGAGAGACCCAGTACTTC.

The chain uses TRBV28 and TRBJ1-5, with D hard to call. Germline-derived CDR1 and CDR2 are MDHEN and SYDVKM. The CDR3 is 18 amino acids. V was pared by 6 bases and J by 0 bases, with 21 bases between. This CDR3 reads CASSPVGLAGFSNQPQHF. CDR3 sequence (DNA): TGTGCCAGCAGCCCCGTTGGTCTAGCGGGATTTAGCAATCAGCCCCAGCATTTT.

This rearrangement joins TRBV28 to TRBJ2-7; 7 bases map to TRBD2. Unmatched junction bases numbered 8, after V lost 5 bases and J lost 1 base. The CDR3 runs to 15 residues. Germline assignment: CDR1 MDHEN and CDR2 SYDVKM. The CDR3 DNA reads TGTGCCAGCAGTGTAACCTCGGGGGGTTCCTACGAGCAGTACTTC. Encoded protein: CASSVTSGGSYEQYF.

This clone was recorded only once. This chain uses TRBV28 with TRBJ2-5, with D possibly TRBD2 on 6 matching bases. V was pared by 5 bases and J by 5 bases, with 15 bases between. The CDR3 has 14 residues. Germline V gene data show CDR1 as MDHEN and CDR2 as SYDVKM. CDR3 DNA sequence: TGTGCCAGCAGTCCCCGGGGCGGGGTGGAGACCCAGTACTTC. This encodes CASSPRGGVETQYF.

V and J are TRBV18 and TRBJ1-2, with D uncertain. This CDR3 is built from 16 residues. Germline loops: CDR1 KGHSH, CDR2 LQKENI. Between the trimmed V and J ends, which lost 1 base and 0 bases, there was a span of 12 bases. The chain's CDR3 is CASSPRSERSNYGYTF. CDR3 nucleotide sequence: TGTGCCAGCTCACCACGATCGGAGCGATCTAACTATGGCTACACCTTC. Together with reference TRBV18 and TRBJ1-2, the CDR3 gives the full variable domain: NAGVMQNPRHLVRRRGQEARLRCSPMKGHSHVYWYRQLPEEGLKFMVYLQKENIIDESGMPKERFSAEFPKEGPSILRIQQVVRGDSAAYFCASSPRSERSNYGYTFGSGTRLTVV.

This chain links TRBV30 with TRBJ2-7, with 8 bases fitting TRBD1. Trimming took 3 bases from V and 7 from J; bases not matched to a gene: 11. The CDR3 totals 14 residues. Germline V gene data show CDR1 as GTSNPN and CDR2 as SVGIG (reference sequence). CDR3 nucleotide sequence: TGTGCCTGGAGGGCTCAGGGGGCGAAAATTGAGCAGTACTTC. Translation gives CAWRAQGAKIEQYF.

CDR3 protein: CASSGDEELLWEKLFF. CDR3 coding DNA: TGTGCCAGCAGCGGAGACGAGGAACTACTATGGGAAAAACTGTTTTTT. The rearrangement joins TRBV9 to TRBJ1-4; D gene ambiguous. This CDR3 is built from 16 residues. The V gene lost 3 bases and the J gene lost 8 bases, with 20 bases spanning the gap. Per germline, CDR1 SGDLS and CDR2 YYNGEE.

The chain links TRBV6-5 to TRBJ2-7, with D hard to call. The CDR3 is 13 residues long. Germline V CDR1 and CDR2: MNHEY, SVGAGI. V lost 4 bases to trimming and J lost 1 base, with 8 bases between them. The chain's CDR3 is CASSSDISYEQYF. CDR3 nucleotides: TGTGCCAGCAGTTCCGACATTTCCTACGAGCAGTACTTC.

The chain employs TRBV9 and TRBJ2-5; D gene uncertain. The germline CDR1 and CDR2 sequences are SGDLS and YYNGEE. V was shortened by 4 bases and J by 0 bases, with 13 bases between the two germline ends. The length of the CDR3 is 15 residues. CDR3 in DNA: TGTGCCAGCAGCTCGAGCCCCACCAACCAAGAGACCCAGTACTTC. Translated, it gives CASSSSPTNQETQYF.

The CDR3 sequence is CASSQDWAPGYTF. CDR3 nucleotides: TGTGCCAGCAGCCAAGATTGGGCGCCTGGCTACACCTTC. This rearrangement joins TRBV14 to TRBJ1-2, with no clear D. This CDR3 comprises 13 residues. Germline V gives CDR1 SGHDN, CDR2 FVKESK. Deletions cut 0 bases from V and 7 bases from J, with 9 bases between.

The genes are TRBV7-9 and TRBJ2-7; 11 nucleotides agree with TRBD1. This CDR3 has 15 residues. V gave up 5 bases and J gave up 4 bases; unmatched junction bases: 7. Germline loops: CDR1 SEHNR, CDR2 FQNEAQ (reference sequence). CDR3 in DNA: TGTGCCAGCAGCCCAGTGGGACAGGGGGAGTACGAGCAGTACTTC. It is translated as CASSPVGQGEYEQYF.

The V and J genes are TRBV9 and TRBJ1-1, with D tentatively TRBD1 (6 bases). With 2 bases removed from V and 2 bases from J, the gap between germline ends came to 13 bases. CDR3 size: 15 residues. Germline V lookup: CDR1 SGDLS, CDR2 YYNGEE. DNA for the CDR3: TGTGCCAGCAGCGTCGGAGGACAGAGCAACACTGAAGCTTTCTTT. Its translation is CASSVGGQSNTEAFF.

The rearrangement links TRBV28 to TRBJ1-2; the D gene is possibly TRBD1 (6 bases). The V and J ends lost 8 bases and 5 bases respectively, with 12 bases between them. This CDR3 has 12 amino acids. Germline-derived CDR1 and CDR2 are MDHEN and SYDVKM. The CDR3 DNA follows: TGTGCCAGCGCTGGACAGCGTTATGGCTACACCTTC. It is translated as CASAGQRYGYTF.

The V call is TRBV28, the J call TRBJ2-1, with 12 positions matching TRBD2. Germline loops: CDR1 MDHEN, CDR2 SYDVKM. V lost 4 bases, J lost 7 bases, and 8 bases stayed unmatched. There are 16 residues in the CDR3. The CDR3 here is CASSSPLAGGRNEQFF. As DNA, the CDR3 is TGTGCCAGCAGTTCCCCACTAGCGGGAGGCCGGAATGAGCAGTTCTTC.

The J gene is TRBJ1-2, the V gene TRBV27; no definite D call. Trimming cost V 2 bases and J 8 bases, with 9 bases left between them. The CDR3 is 12 amino acids. Germline V CDR1 and CDR2: MNHEY, SMNVEV (reference sequence). The CDR3 loop is CASSLAGNGYTF. CDR3 bases: TGTGCCAGCAGTTTAGCGGGGAACGGCTACACCTTC.

The chain links TRBV11-2 to TRBJ1-2; D unclear. V shed 2 bases and J shed 0 bases, with 13 bases lying between them. This CDR3 region has 16 residues. Germline values: CDR1 SGHAT, CDR2 FQNNGV. The CDR3 DNA sequence: TGTGCCAGCAGCTTAATTTTCAGCGCCCCTAACTATGGCTACACCTTC. Translation: CASSLIFSAPNYGYTF.

The genes are TRBV5-6 and TRBJ1-1; 7 bases match TRBD1. The CDR3 loop spans 15 amino acids. Trimming removed 1 base from V and 3 bases from J; junction bases left unmatched: 6. Germline CDR1 is SGHDT and CDR2 is YYEEEE. The CDR3 loop is CASSLHGQADTEAFF. Here the CDR3 DNA reads TGTGCCAGCAGCTTGCATGGACAGGCGGACACTGAAGCTTTCTTT.

The CDR3 DNA reads TGCAGCGTTGAAGGGGCGACAGATACGCAGTATTTT. Translated, it gives CSVEGATDTQYF. This rearrangement joins TRBV29-1 to TRBJ2-3, with D uncertain. Per germline, CDR1 SQVTM and CDR2 ANQGSEA. Trimming shortened V by 1 base and J by 3 bases, and 5 bases separated the two germline ends. CDR3 length: 12 amino acids.

This clone appeared a single time. Other DNA sequences in this sample translate to the same CDR3. The chain is built from TRBV29-1 and TRBJ1-1; weak D call: TRBD1 (5 bases). Trimming pared 4 bases from V and 1 base from J, leaving 7 bases between. Germline-derived CDR1 and CDR2 are SQVTM and ANQGSEA. This CDR3 comprises 12 residues. The CDR3 is CSVAGGNTEAFF. CDR3 bases: TGCAGCGTTGCGGGGGGGAACACTGAAGCTTTCTTT.

The CDR3 sequence is CASSKRHTNTGELFF. CDR3 DNA: TGTGCCAGCAGCAAAAGACACACGAACACCGGGGAGCTGTTTTTT. The V call is TRBV9, the J call TRBJ2-2; no clear D. The CDR3 is 15 residues long. Trimming stripped 4 bases from V and 0 bases from J, with 10 bases between. In germline, CDR1 is SGDLS, CDR2 YYNGEE. Based on the CDR3 plus reference TRBV9 and TRBJ2-2, the full variable domain is DSGVTQTPKHLITATGQRVTLRCSPRSGDLSVYWYQQSLDQGLQFLIQYYNGEERAKGNILERFSAQQFPDLHSELNLSSLELGDSALYFCASSKRHTNTGELFFGEGSRLTVL.

The chain recombines TRBV28 with TRBJ2-7; 7 bases fit TRBD1. Germline V gives CDR1 MDHEN, CDR2 SYDVKM. After removal of 5 bases from V and 3 bases from J, the junction contained 4 bases not matched to a gene. The CDR3 totals 13 residues. The CDR3 spells CASSGDRIYEQYF. CDR3 in DNA: TGTGCCAGCAGTGGGGACAGAATCTACGAGCAGTACTTC. Variable domain in full (rest from reference TRBV28 and TRBJ2-7): DVKVTQSSRYLVKRTGEKVFLECVQDMDHENMFWYRQDPGLGLRLIYFSYDVKMKEKGDIPEGYSVSREKKERFSLILESASTNQTSMYLCASSGDRIYEQYFGPGTRLTVT.